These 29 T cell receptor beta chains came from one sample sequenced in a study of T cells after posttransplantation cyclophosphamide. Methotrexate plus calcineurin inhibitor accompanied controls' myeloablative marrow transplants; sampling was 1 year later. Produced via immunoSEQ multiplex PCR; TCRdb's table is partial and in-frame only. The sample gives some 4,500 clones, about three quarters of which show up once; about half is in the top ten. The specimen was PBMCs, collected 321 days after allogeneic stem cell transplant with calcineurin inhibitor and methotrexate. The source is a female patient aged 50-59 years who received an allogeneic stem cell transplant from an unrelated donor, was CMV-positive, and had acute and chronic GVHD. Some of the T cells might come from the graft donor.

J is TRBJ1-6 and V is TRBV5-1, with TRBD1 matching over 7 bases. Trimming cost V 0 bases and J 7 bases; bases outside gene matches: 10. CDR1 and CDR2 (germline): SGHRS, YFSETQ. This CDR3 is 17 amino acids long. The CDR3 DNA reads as TGCGCCAGCAGCTTGGGGCACCGGGACAGTAAGAATTCACCCCTCCACTTT. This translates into CASSLGHRDSKNSPLHF.

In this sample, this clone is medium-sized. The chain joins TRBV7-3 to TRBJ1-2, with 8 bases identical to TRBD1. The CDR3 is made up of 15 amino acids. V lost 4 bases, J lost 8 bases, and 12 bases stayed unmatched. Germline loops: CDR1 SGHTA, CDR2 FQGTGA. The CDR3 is CASSSGTGLTGGYTF. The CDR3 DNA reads TGTGCCAGCAGCTCAGGGACAGGTCTCACGGGGGGCTACACCTTC. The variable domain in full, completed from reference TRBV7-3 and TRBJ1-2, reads GAGVSQTPSNKVTEKGKYVELRCDPISGHTALYWYRQSLGQGPEFLIYFQGTGAADDSGLPNDRFFAVRPEGSVSTLKIQRTERGDSAVYLCASSSGTGLTGGYTFGSGTRLTVV.

The CDR3 bases are TGTGCCAGCAGTTACGGGACAGGGGCTAACTATGGCTACACCTTC. It specifies CASSYGTGANYGYTF. The chain joins TRBV6-5 to TRBJ1-2; 10 bases align to TRBD1. CDR3 length: 15 amino acids. V dropped 2 bases and J dropped 0; count of bases not matched to a gene: 0. The germline CDR1 and CDR2 sequences are MNHEY and SVGAGI.

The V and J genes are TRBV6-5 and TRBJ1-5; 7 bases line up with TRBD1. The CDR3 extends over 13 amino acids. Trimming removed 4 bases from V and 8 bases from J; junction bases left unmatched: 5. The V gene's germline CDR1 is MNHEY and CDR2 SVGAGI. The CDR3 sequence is CASSSQGEEPQHF. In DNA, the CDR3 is TGTGCCAGCAGTTCCCAGGGGGAAGAGCCCCAGCATTTT.

The CDR3 here is CASSIKPEREYNEQFF. The CDR3 DNA follows: TGTGCCAGCAGTATAAAACCGGAGCGGGAGTATAATGAGCAGTTCTTC. The chain has TRBV27 and TRBJ2-1, with TRBD2 matching 8 bases. Germline CDR1 reads MNHEY; CDR2 reads SMNVEV (reference sequence). The CDR3 loop spans 16 amino acids. V shed 5 bases and J 7 bases; nucleotides not matched to a gene: 13.

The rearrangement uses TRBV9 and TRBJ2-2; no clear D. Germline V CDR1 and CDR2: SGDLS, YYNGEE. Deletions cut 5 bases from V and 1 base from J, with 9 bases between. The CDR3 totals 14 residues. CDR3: CASSEAWNTGELFF. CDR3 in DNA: TGTGCCAGCAGTGAAGCCTGGAACACCGGGGAGCTGTTTTTT.

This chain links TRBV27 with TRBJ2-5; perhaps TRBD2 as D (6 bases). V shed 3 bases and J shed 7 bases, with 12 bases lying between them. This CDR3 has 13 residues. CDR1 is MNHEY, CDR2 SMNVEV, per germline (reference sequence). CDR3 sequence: CASSFMEGGTQYF. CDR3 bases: TGTGCCAGCAGTTTTATGGAGGGAGGGACCCAGTACTTC.

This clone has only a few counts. The CDR3 region is CAISIQKNTEAFF. CDR3 sequence (DNA): TGTGCCATCAGTATACAGAAGAACACTGAAGCTTTCTTT. The J gene is TRBJ1-1, the V gene TRBV10-3; D uncertain. This CDR3 comprises 13 residues. With 5 bases removed from V and 1 base from J, the gap between germline ends came to 8 bases. Germline V gives CDR1 ENHRY, CDR2 SYGVKD.

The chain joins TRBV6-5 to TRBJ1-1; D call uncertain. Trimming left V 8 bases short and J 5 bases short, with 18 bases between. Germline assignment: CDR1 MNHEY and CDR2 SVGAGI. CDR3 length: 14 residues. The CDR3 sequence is CASLLGGRGTEAFF. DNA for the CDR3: TGTGCCAGCCTTTTGGGTGGAAGAGGGACTGAAGCTTTCTTT.

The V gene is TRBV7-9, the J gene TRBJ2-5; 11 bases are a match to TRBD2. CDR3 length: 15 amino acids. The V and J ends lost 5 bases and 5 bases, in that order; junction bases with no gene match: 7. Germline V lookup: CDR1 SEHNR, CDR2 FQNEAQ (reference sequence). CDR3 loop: CASSLGWTSGETQYF. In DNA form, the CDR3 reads TGTGCCAGCAGCCTCGGGTGGACTAGCGGGGAGACCCAGTACTTC.

As DNA, the CDR3 is TGCGCCAGCATGGGGGAGGGCCGCGAGACCCAGTACTTC. Translating it yields CASMGEGRETQYF. The genes are TRBV5-1 and TRBJ2-5; TRBD2 matches 7 bases. The length of the CDR3 is 13 residues. The germline V gene has CDR1 SGHRS and CDR2 YFSETQ. J gave up 5 bases and V 6 bases, and 7 bases lay outside the gene matches.

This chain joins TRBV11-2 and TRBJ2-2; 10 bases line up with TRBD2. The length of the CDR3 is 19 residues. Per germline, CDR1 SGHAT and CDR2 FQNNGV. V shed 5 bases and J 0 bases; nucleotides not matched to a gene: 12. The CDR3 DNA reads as TGTGCCAGCAGCCCCCGGAATAAAGCGGGAGGGACGAACACCGGGGAGCTGTTTTTT. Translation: CASSPRNKAGGTNTGELFF.

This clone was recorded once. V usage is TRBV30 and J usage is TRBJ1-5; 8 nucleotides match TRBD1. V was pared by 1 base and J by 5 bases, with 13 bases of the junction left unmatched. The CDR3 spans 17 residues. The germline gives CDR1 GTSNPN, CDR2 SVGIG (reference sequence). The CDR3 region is CAWSGAGGVEGYQPQHF. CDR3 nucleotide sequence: TGTGCCTGGAGTGGGGCAGGGGGCGTTGAAGGTTATCAGCCCCAGCATTTT.

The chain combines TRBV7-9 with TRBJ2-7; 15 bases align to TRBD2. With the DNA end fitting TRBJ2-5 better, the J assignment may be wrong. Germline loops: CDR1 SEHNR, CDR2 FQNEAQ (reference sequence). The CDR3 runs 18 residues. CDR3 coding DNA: TGTGCCAGCAGCGTCCCGGGACTAGCGGGAGGTTCTCAGGAGACCCAGTACTTC. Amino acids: CASSVPGLAGGSQETQYF.

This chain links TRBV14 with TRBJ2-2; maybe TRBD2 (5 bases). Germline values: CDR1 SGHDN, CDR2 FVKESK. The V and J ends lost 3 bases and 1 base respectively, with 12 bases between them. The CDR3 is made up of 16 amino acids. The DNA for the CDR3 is TGTGCCAGCAGCCACGGACGAGGGCTGAACACCGGGGAGCTGTTTTTT. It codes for CASSHGRGLNTGELFF.

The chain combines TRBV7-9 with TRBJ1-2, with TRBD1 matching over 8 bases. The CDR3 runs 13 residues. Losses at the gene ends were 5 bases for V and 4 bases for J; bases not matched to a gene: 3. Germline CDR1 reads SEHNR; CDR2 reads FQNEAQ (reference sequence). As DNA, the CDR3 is TGTGCCAGCAGCGGACAGGGTATCTATGGCTACACCTTC. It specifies CASSGQGIYGYTF.

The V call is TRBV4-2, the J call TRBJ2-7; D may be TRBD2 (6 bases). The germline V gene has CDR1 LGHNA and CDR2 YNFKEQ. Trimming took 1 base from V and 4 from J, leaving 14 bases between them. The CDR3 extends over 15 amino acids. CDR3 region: CASSQGAGLGYEQYF. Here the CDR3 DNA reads TGTGCCAGCAGCCAAGGAGCGGGCCTTGGGTACGAGCAGTACTTC.

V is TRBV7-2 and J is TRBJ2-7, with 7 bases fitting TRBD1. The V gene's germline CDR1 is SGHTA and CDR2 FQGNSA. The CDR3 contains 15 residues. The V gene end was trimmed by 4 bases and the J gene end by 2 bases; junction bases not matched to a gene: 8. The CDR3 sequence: CASSSNRGRTYEQYF. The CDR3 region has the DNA TGTGCCAGCAGCTCGAACAGGGGTAGAACCTACGAGCAGTACTTC.

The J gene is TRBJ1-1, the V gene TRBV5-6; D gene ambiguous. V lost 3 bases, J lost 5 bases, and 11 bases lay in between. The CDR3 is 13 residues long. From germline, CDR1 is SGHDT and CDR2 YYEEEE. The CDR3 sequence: CASSSQAGTEAFF. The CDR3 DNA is TGTGCCAGCAGCTCTCAAGCGGGGACTGAAGCTTTCTTT.

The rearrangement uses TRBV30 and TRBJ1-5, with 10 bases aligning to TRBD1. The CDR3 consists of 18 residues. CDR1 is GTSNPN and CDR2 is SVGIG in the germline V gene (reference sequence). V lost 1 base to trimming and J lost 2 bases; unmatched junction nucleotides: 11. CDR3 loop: CAWSANYAGTGGNQPQHF. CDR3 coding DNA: TGTGCCTGGAGTGCTAATTACGCCGGGACAGGGGGCAATCAGCCCCAGCATTTT.

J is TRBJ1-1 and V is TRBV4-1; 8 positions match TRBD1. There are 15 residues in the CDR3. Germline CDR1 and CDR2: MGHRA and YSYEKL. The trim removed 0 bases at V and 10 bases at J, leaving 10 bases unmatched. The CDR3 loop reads CASSQDHRDRLLAFF. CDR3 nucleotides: TGCGCCAGCAGCCAAGACCACCGGGACAGGCTGCTAGCTTTCTTT.

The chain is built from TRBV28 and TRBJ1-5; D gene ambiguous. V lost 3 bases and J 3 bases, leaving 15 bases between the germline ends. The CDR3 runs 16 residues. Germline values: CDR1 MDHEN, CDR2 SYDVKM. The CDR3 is CASSFYSHRVNQPQHF. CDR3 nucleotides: TGTGCCAGCAGTTTTTACAGTCACAGAGTCAATCAGCCCCAGCATTTT.

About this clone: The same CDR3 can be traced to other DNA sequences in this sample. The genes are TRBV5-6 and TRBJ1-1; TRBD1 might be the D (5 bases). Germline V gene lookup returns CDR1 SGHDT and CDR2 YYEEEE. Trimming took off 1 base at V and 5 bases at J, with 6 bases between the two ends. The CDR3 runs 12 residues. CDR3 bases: TGTGCCAGCAGCTTGAGGGGAACTGAAGCTTTCTTT. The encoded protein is CASSLRGTEAFF.

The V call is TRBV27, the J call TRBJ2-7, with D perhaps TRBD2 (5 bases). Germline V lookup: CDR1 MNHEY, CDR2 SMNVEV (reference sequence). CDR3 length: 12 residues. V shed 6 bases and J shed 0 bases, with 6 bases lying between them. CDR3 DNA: TGTGCCAGCAGGGGGAGCTCCTACGAGCAGTACTTC. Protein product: CASRGSSYEQYF.

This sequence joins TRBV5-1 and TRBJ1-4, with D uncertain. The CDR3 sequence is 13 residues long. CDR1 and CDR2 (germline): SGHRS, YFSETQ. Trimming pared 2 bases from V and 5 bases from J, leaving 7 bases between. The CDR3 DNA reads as TGCGCCAGCAGCTTTGGCGGGAATGAAAAACTGTTTTTT. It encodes CASSFGGNEKLFF.

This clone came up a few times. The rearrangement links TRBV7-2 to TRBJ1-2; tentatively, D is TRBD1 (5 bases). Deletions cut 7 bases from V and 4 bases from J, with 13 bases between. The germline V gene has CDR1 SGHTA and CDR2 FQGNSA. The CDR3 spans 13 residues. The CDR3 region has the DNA TGTGCCAGCACCGGAACGGGGGTCTATGGCTACACCTTC. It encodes CASTGTGVYGYTF.

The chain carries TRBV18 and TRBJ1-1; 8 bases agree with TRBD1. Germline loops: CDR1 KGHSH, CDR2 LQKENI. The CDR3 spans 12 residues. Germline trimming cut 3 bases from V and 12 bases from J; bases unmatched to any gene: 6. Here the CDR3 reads CASSPSDREPFF. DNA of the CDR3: TGTGCCAGCTCACCCTCGGACAGGGAACCTTTCTTT.

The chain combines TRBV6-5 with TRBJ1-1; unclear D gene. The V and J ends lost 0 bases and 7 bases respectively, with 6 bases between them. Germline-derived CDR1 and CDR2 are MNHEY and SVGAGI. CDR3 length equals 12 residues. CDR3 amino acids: CASSYSGFEAFF. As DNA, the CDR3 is TGTGCCAGCAGTTACTCGGGCTTTGAAGCTTTCTTT.

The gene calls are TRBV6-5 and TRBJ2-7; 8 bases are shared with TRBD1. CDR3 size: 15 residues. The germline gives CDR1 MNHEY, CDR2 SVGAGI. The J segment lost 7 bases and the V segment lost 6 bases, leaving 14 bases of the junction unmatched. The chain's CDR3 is CASRLGWQGAREQYF. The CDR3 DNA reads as TGTGCCAGCAGGCTAGGCTGGCAGGGGGCAAGGGAGCAGTACTTC.